Shown below are 28 T cell receptor beta chains from a single sample sequenced in a study of shared clonotypes between healthy human individuals (dated by TCRdb to about 2020). The method was the immunoSEQ multiplex PCR assay. TCRdb's version of the immuneACCESS table is confined to in-frame rearrangements and falls short of the full clone set. An unresolved V gene accounts for under half of the shortfall where checked; the remainder is of unknown origin. This sample has about 2,500,000 clones in its table, and about 92% of those were observed once. Over 0.12% of the sample lies in the top ten. The sequencing sample was made of naive CD4+ T cells sorted from blood. The cell subset or site label corresponds to: CD45RA+ positively selected. Receptor source: a man younger than 35 in good health.

The V and J genes are TRBV30 and TRBJ1-3; D not resolved. Looked up from germline, CDR1 is GTSNPN and CDR2 is SVGIG (reference sequence). This CDR3 is built from 12 residues. Trimming pared 6 bases from V and 1 base from J, leaving 7 bases between. The CDR3 loop is CACSASGNTIYF. In DNA form, the CDR3 reads TGTGCCTGTTCTGCTTCTGGAAACACCATATATTTT.

The chain carries TRBV7-6 and TRBJ2-3; 8 bases are a match to TRBD1. CDR1 and CDR2 (germline): SGHVS, FNYEAQ. The junction had 7 bases not matched to a gene; V was cut back by 2 bases and J by 0 bases. The CDR3 contains 17 residues. In nucleotides, the CDR3 is TGTGCCAGCAGCTTATTTACGGACAGGGCAAGCACAGATACGCAGTATTTT. It codes for CASSLFTDRASTDTQYF.

V is TRBV5-1 and J is TRBJ1-3; a weak D match, TRBD1 (5 bases). The germline V and J ends were trimmed by 4 bases and 0 bases, with 14 bases remaining between them. This CDR3 is built from 16 residues. From germline, CDR1 is SGHRS and CDR2 YFSETQ. CDR3 loop: CASSDRDGGSGNTIYF. CDR3 DNA sequence: TGCGCCAGCAGCGACCGGGACGGAGGCTCTGGAAACACCATATATTTT.

J is TRBJ2-5 and V is TRBV27; 15 nucleotides line up with TRBD2. From germline, CDR1 is MNHEY and CDR2 SMNVEV (reference sequence). The V and J ends lost 5 bases and 5 bases, in that order; junction bases with no gene match: 3. CDR3 length equals 15 residues. CDR3 DNA: TGTGCCAGCAGTGGACTAGCGGGGGGGCACGAGACCCAGTACTTC. Encoded protein: CASSGLAGGHETQYF.

This chain joins TRBV14 and TRBJ2-1; the D gene could be TRBD1 or TRBD2 (5 bases each). Germline V CDR1 and CDR2: SGHDN, FVKESK. CDR3 size: 14 residues. Trimming stripped 8 bases from V and 4 bases from J, with 15 bases between. The CDR3 protein is CASGRAGSYNEQFF. DNA for the CDR3: TGTGCCAGCGGCAGGGCTGGGAGTTACAATGAGCAGTTCTTC. The whole variable domain, remainder taken from reference TRBV14 and TRBJ2-1, is EAGVTQFPSHSVIEKGQTVTLRCDPISGHDNLYWYRRVMGKEIKFLLHFVKESKQDESGMPNNRFLAERTGGTYSTLKVQPAELEDSGVYFCASGRAGSYNEQFFGPGTRLTVL.

As for this clone: Other DNA variants within this sample encode the same CDR3. The chain has TRBV18 and TRBJ2-5, with D possibly TRBD2 on 5 matching bases. The CDR3 has 14 amino acids. The germline V gene encodes CDR1 KGHSH and CDR2 LQKENI. V was pared by 1 base and J by 1 base, with 7 bases between. CDR3 DNA: TGTGCCAGCTCACCACTTGAGGGCCAAGAGACCCAGTACTTC. Translated: CASSPLEGQETQYF.

The rearrangement uses TRBV7-8 and TRBJ2-2; weak D call: TRBD2 (5 bases). The CDR3 contains 12 residues. Per germline, CDR1 SGHVS and CDR2 FQNEAQ. V was shortened by 8 bases and J by 4 bases, with 8 bases between the two germline ends. The CDR3 region is CASVAPTGELFF. In nucleotides, the CDR3 is TGTGCCAGCGTAGCGCCCACCGGGGAGCTGTTTTTT.

The chain links TRBV5-6 to TRBJ1-1; 7 positions agree with TRBD1. The ends lost 1 base at V and 4 bases at J; junction bases unmatched: 7. The CDR3 is 15 amino acids. Germline values: CDR1 SGHDT, CDR2 YYEEEE. CDR3 in amino acids: CASSLSTRGATEAFF. The CDR3 nucleotides read TGTGCCAGCAGCTTGAGTACCAGGGGGGCCACTGAAGCTTTCTTT.

V and J are TRBV4-1 and TRBJ2-2, with D possibly being TRBD1 or TRBD2 (7 bases each). With 6 bases removed from V and 5 bases from J, the gap between germline ends came to 22 bases. Germline assignment: CDR1 MGHRA and CDR2 YSYEKL. The CDR3 is made up of 17 amino acids. The CDR3 spells CASSRTSGGGPTGELFF. In DNA form, the CDR3 reads TGCGCCAGCAGTCGAACCTCAGGGGGGGGACCAACCGGGGAGCTGTTTTTT.

The rearrangement links TRBV29-1 to TRBJ2-1, with D perhaps matching TRBD1 (6 bases). This CDR3 has 13 amino acids. Germline assignment: CDR1 SQVTM and CDR2 ANQGSEA. The CDR3 is CSSGTLLTNEQFF. CDR3 nucleotides: TGCAGTTCCGGGACACTACTTACCAATGAGCAGTTCTTC.

The genes are TRBV7-6 and TRBJ1-6; D ambiguous. Trimming pared 3 bases from V and 7 bases from J, leaving 10 bases between. This CDR3 contains 14 residues. CDR1 and CDR2 (germline): SGHVS, FNYEAQ. The CDR3 region has the DNA TGTGCCAGCAGCTTGATTCCGGGGAATTCACCCCTCCACTTT. It is translated as CASSLIPGNSPLHF.

This clone was observed once. This chain joins TRBV30 and TRBJ1-2; possible D gene TRBD1, 5 bases. Germline lookup yields CDR1 GTSNPN and CDR2 SVGIG (reference sequence). This CDR3 comprises 13 residues. The V end lost 0 bases, the J end lost 8 bases, and 13 bases lay between the germline ends. In DNA, the CDR3 is TGTGCCTGGAGTGTCGGGCAGGGAAGCGGCTACACCTTC. Its translation is CAWSVGQGSGYTF.

The sample holds one count of this clone. The sample contains more than one DNA sequence encoding this CDR3. The V call is TRBV7-8, the J call TRBJ2-3; D is uncertain. CDR1 is SGHVS and CDR2 is FQNEAQ in the germline V gene. This CDR3 spans 11 amino acids. The ends were cut back, 5 bases at V and 3 bases at J, with 3 bases in the middle. In DNA form, the CDR3 reads TGTGCCAGCAGCCTTACAGATACGCAGTATTTT. This gives the protein CASSLTDTQYF. Looking up the rest from reference TRBV7-8 and TRBJ2-3 gives the full variable domain: GAGVSQSPRYKVAKRGQDVALRCDPISGHVSLFWYQQALGQGPEFLTYFQNEAQLDKSGLPSDRFFAERPEGSVSTLKIQRTQQEDSAVYLCASSLTDTQYFGPGTRLTVL.

The J gene is TRBJ2-7, the V gene TRBV5-8; 12 positions match TRBD1. The CDR3 length is 15 residues. After removal of 3 bases from V and 4 bases from J, the junction contained 5 bases not matched to a gene. Germline CDR1 SGHTS, CDR2 YDEGEE. DNA of the CDR3: TGTGCCAGCAGCTACTTGGGACAGGGGGCTTACGAGCAGTACTTC. Translated: CASSYLGQGAYEQYF.

The rearrangement uses TRBV28 and TRBJ1-4, with D tentatively TRBD1 (5 bases). V dropped 3 bases and J dropped 3 bases, with 11 bases sitting between them. Looked up from germline, CDR1 is MDHEN and CDR2 is SYDVKM. The CDR3 spans 15 residues. CDR3 sequence reads: CASSFVGAANEKLFF. CDR3 nucleotide sequence: TGTGCCAGCAGTTTCGTAGGGGCCGCTAATGAAAAACTGTTTTTT.

The CDR3 spells CASSSPNSGELFF. The CDR3 DNA reads as TGTGCCAGCAGCTCACCCAATTCCGGGGAGCTGTTTTTT. The rearrangement uses TRBV7-9 and TRBJ2-2; D remains unclear. CDR3 length: 13 amino acids. V lost 4 bases and J lost 6, with 9 bases in between. CDR1 and CDR2 (germline): SEHNR, FQNEAQ (reference sequence).

The gene calls are TRBV5-6 and TRBJ1-1; D is unclear. The germline V gene encodes CDR1 SGHDT and CDR2 YYEEEE. The CDR3 covers 14 residues. V was shortened by 0 bases and J by 1 base, with 7 bases between the two germline ends. The CDR3 DNA is TGTGCCAGCAGCTTGGACGGGAGGAACACTGAAGCTTTCTTT. The encoded protein is CASSLDGRNTEAFF.

V and J are TRBV2 and TRBJ2-7, with unresolved D. Trimming pared 5 bases from V and 4 bases from J, leaving 6 bases between. Germline V gives CDR1 SNHLY, CDR2 FYNNEI. The CDR3 runs 11 residues. The CDR3 reads CASSLEYEQYF. In DNA form, the CDR3 reads TGTGCCAGCAGTCTGGAATACGAGCAGTACTTC.

This clone turned up a few times. The V call is TRBV10-1, the J call TRBJ1-4; D is perhaps TRBD1 (5 bases). The CDR3 has 13 amino acids. Germline CDR1 reads WNHNN; CDR2 reads SYGVQD (reference sequence). V was trimmed by 4 bases and J by 8 bases, leaving 11 bases between them. CDR3 sequence reads: CASSANTGEKLFF. The CDR3 DNA reads TGCGCCAGCAGTGCCAACACAGGCGAAAAACTGTTTTTT.

The V gene is TRBV20-1, the J gene TRBJ2-4; D gene uncertain. Germline CDR1 reads DFQATT; CDR2 reads SNEGSKA (reference sequence). The CDR3 loop spans 11 amino acids. This CDR3 reads CSAPRYPIQYF. The CDR3 DNA reads as TGCAGCGCCCCTAGGTATCCCATTCAGTACTTC.

V gene TRBV6-1 combines with J gene TRBJ2-7; TRBD2 is a possible D gene (5 bases). From germline, CDR1 is MNHNS and CDR2 SASEGT. The CDR3 consists of 15 residues. Trimming pared 4 bases from V and 0 bases from J, leaving 13 bases between. The CDR3 is CASSVTGIPSYEQYF. CDR3 sequence (DNA): TGTGCCAGCAGTGTAACCGGGATACCCTCCTACGAGCAGTACTTC.

The count of this clone is one. The V and J genes are TRBV9 and TRBJ2-5; TRBD1 aligns across 7 bases. This CDR3 is 15 amino acids long. Germline V gene lookup returns CDR1 SGDLS and CDR2 YYNGEE. The J segment lost 4 bases and the V segment lost 0 bases, leaving 6 bases of the junction unmatched. The CDR3 is CASSVGDSPRETQYF. In DNA, the CDR3 is TGTGCCAGCAGCGTAGGGGACAGCCCTCGAGAGACCCAGTACTTC.

The chain is built from TRBV5-6 and TRBJ2-6; D is undetermined. Per the germline V gene, CDR1 is SGHDT and CDR2 is YYEEEE. This CDR3 is 18 amino acids long. The V and J ends lost 1 base and 1 base respectively, with 15 bases between them. CDR3 sequence (DNA): TGTGCCAGCAGCTTGATGGCGGTGGTAGAGTCTGGGGCCAACGTCCTGACTTTC. Its protein is CASSLMAVVESGANVLTF. Drawing the rest from reference TRBV5-6 and TRBJ2-6, the complete variable domain is DAGVTQSPTHLIKTRGQQVTLRCSPKSGHDTVSWYQQALGQGPQFIFQYYEEEERQRGNFPDRFSGHQFPNYSSELNVNALLLGDSALYLCASSLMAVVESGANVLTFGAGSRLTVL.

This chain links TRBV28 with TRBJ1-2; tentative D call: TRBD1 (5 bases). Deletions cut 5 bases from V and 5 bases from J, with 9 bases between. This CDR3 spans 12 amino acids. From germline, CDR1 is MDHEN and CDR2 SYDVKM. The CDR3 DNA reads TGTGCCAGCAGTCTAGGGGAGTATGGCTACACCTTC. Its translation is CASSLGEYGYTF.

The chain carries TRBV29-1 and TRBJ1-1; the D gene is possibly TRBD1 (6 bases). The V and J ends lost 7 bases and 6 bases respectively, with 12 bases between them. Germline values: CDR1 SQVTM, CDR2 ANQGSEA. The CDR3 runs 11 residues. CDR3 amino acids: CSDTGPPEAFF. The CDR3 DNA follows: TGCAGCGACACAGGGCCCCCTGAAGCTTTCTTT.

The rearrangement uses TRBV7-2 and TRBJ2-1; tentatively, D is TRBD1 or TRBD2 (5 bases each). This CDR3 region has 18 residues. Germline CDR1 and CDR2: SGHTA and FQGNSA. The germline V and J ends were trimmed by 5 bases and 6 bases, with 26 bases remaining between them. The CDR3 nucleotides are TGTGCCAGCAGCCCGACCCCAAATTACGGCGAAGGGACCAATGAGCAGTTCTTC. Protein: CASSPTPNYGEGTNEQFF.

The rearrangement joins TRBV7-2 to TRBJ2-3, with D uncertain. This CDR3 region has 12 residues. V dropped 5 bases and J dropped 2 bases, with 5 bases sitting between them. Germline V gene sequence: CDR1 SGHTA, CDR2 FQGNSA. The DNA for the CDR3 is TGTGCCAGCAGCAAGCACACAGATACGCAGTATTTT. Translation: CASSKHTDTQYF.

Notes on this clone: Additional DNA sequences in this sample encode the identical CDR3. The chain is built from TRBV30 and TRBJ2-5, with D maybe TRBD1 (6 bases). Trimming shortened V by 0 bases and J by 4 bases, and 9 bases separated the two germline ends. CDR1 and CDR2 (germline): GTSNPN, SVGIG (reference sequence). The CDR3 runs to 13 residues. The CDR3 DNA sequence: TGTGCCTGGAGTGTTCAGGGGCGAGAGACCCAGTACTTC. Translation gives CAWSVQGRETQYF.